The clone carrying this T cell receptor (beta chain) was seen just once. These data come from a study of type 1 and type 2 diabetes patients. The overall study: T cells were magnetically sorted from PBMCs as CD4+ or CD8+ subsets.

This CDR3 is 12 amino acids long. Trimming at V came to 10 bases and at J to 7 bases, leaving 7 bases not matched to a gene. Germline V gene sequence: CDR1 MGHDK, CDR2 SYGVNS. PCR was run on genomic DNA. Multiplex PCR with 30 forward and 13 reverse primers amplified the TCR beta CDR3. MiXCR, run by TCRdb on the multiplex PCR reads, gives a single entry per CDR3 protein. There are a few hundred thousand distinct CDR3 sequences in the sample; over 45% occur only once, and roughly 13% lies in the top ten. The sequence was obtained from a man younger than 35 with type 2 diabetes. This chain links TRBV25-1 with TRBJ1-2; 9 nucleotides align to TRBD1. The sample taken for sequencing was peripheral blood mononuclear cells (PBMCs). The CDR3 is CAIRTGERGYTF. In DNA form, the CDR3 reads TGTGCCATCAGGACAGGGGAACGTGGCTACACCTTC.